The TCR beta chain described here comes from a study of T-cell memory formation after mild COVID-19. About the research overall: Largely donor-specific sequence clusters came from a couple of donors.

TCRdb independently ran MiXCR on the 5' RACE reads; one entry per CDR3 protein. The sample carries 300,000 to 350,000 distinct CDR3 sequences, 15% to 20% recorded once. The CDR3 is 14 residues long. With V trimmed by 2 bases and J by 7 bases, 3 bases remained unmatched. This receptor was identified in a man aged 18 to 30 who had mild COVID-19 (a few samples of this study predate the infection). Cell type and time point are not known. Sequenced: PBMCs or a T cell subset sorted from them (not recorded which). V and J are TRBV12-3 or TRBV12-4 and TRBJ1-5; TRBD1 matches at 9 bases. The CDR3 is CASSLMGQGQPQHF. The CDR3 region has the DNA TGTGCCAGCAGTTTAATGGGACAGGGCCAGCCCCAGCATTTT.